This record looks at one T cell receptor beta chain sequence and its context. Its specificity is unknown. The CDR3 is 14 residues long. The germline V gene encodes CDR1 MNHEY and CDR2 SMNVEV (reference sequence). V lost 6 bases and J 4 bases, leaving 13 bases between the germline ends. These data belong to a study of T cell responses to AZD1222 COVID-19 vaccine. Only in-frame clones appear in the TCRdb table, and some are missing; sequencing was by immunoSEQ multiplex PCR. The sample carries 150,000 or so clones, about 91% recorded once. General observations from the study: With dominance at 160-218 and 743-854, vaccine-associated CD4 TCRs spanned spike. Nearly half of spike-specific TCRs reportedly target variant regions that are unmutated in the B.1.351 and B.1.1.7 variants.

The TCR originated in an adult who received the AZD1222 COVID-19 vaccine. The specimen comprised peripheral blood, sampled 28 days after the second AZD1222 dose. V and J are TRBV27 and TRBJ2-1, with TRBD2 as a possible D gene (5 bases). The CDR3 is CASRAGGGYNEQFF. The CDR3, as DNA: TGTGCCAGCAGGGCAGGAGGTGGATACAATGAGCAGTTCTTC.